Given below is one T cell receptor beta chain in context. This entry is derived from a study of immune cell composition in non-small cell lung cancer. Study-wide background: Most cases were lung adenocarcinoma or squamous cell carcinoma.

Normal lung was taken at the farthest possible site, at least 3 cm from tumour. This CDR3 has 17 residues. The V end was cut by 4 bases, the J end by 0 bases, with 17 bases between. Germline CDR1 reads SGHNT; CDR2 reads YYREEE (reference sequence). TCRdb keeps only in-frame clones here, not all; method: immunoSEQ multiplex PCR. The repertoire holds some 2,000 clones, about 70% seen once, with around a sixth in the top ten. The chain uses TRBV5-4 and TRBJ1-5; possible D gene TRBD1, 5 bases. The specimen sequenced was non-adjacent lung tissue. The receptor's source is a human donor with non-small cell lung cancer. In nucleotides, the CDR3 is TGTGCCAGCAGCCCCCCGCCAACGACAGCTAGCAATCAGCCCCAGCATTTT. The encoded protein is CASSPPPTTASNQPQHF.